Described below is a single T cell receptor (beta chain) sequence and its context. What it recognizes is unknown. A junction boundary mismatches the germline segment, possibly from a read error. This entry belongs to a study of tumor-infiltrating lymphocytes in primary liver carcinoma. The study co-extracted DNA and RNA from around 20-30 mg of unsorted bulk tissue. Study conclusions and caveats: Pairs comparing tumor with adjacent tissue or blood overlapped less than pairs drawn from tumor regions. The proportion of top clones found throughout all five tumor regions was only about 8-25%.

Constant-region priming of 500 ng total RNA yielded TCR beta cDNA. It was through three nested multiplex PCR rounds of slightly modified ARM-PCR that TCR beta libraries arose. TCRdb re-derived calls from the multiplex PCR reads in MiXCR, one entry per CDR3 protein. The table includes roughly 100,000 distinct CDR3 sequences, around 63% detected once. The receptor comes from a woman aged 55-70 years with primary liver carcinoma and hepatitis B virus infection. Sequences were obtained from liver tumor tissue from sampling region 5. The subset was: tumor region T5, tumor centre.

The CDR3 here is CASNLTGAGNYGYIF. CDR3 sequence (DNA): TGTGCCAGCAATTTAACCGGGGCAGGGAACTATGGCTACATCTTC. The rearrangement links TRBV28 to TRBJ1-2, with D possibly being TRBD1 (5 bases). Germline V gene sequence: CDR1 MDHEN, CDR2 SYDVKM. The CDR3 runs to 15 residues.